This TCR beta chain appears in the sequencing data of a study of cytotoxic CD8 clonotypes in ibrutinib-treated CLL. The germline V gene encodes CDR1 MNHNY and CDR2 SVGAGI (reference sequence). The CDR3 is 12 amino acids. Repertoires were generated with immunoSEQ multiplex PCR, while TCRdb's copy carries only in-frame clones and drops some. The sample lists approximately 350,000 clones; approximately 67% were seen once. Notes on this clone: Sequence at one end of the junction differs from germline and may be a read error.

This clonotype was sampled from a human donor with chronic lymphocytic leukemia. This rearrangement joins TRBV6-6 to TRBJ2-7; 9 bases fit TRBD1. This specimen was PBMCs, taken after 36 months of ibrutinib treatment. Here the CDR3 DNA reads TGTGCCAGCAGTTACACCCGGGACAGGGTAGACTTC. Protein: CASSYTRDRVDF.